Included here is one T cell receptor (beta chain) sequence, with context. Its antigen is unknown. The germline CDR1 and CDR2 sequences are KGHSH and LQKENI. Trimming took 0 bases from V and 10 from J, leaving 12 bases between them. The CDR3 spans 13 residues. The record originates from a study of Ad26.COV2.S vaccination and SARS-CoV-2 variants. Treatment defined: about 20 received Ad26.COV2.S at low or high dose, single or two shots; about 5 received placebo; per-sample allocation not given. Samples were taken on day 63 after the first vaccine or placebo injection. Cohort 1b enrolled adults aged 18-55 years in Boston. The method was immunoSEQ multiplex PCR; TCRdb's version includes in-frame clones alone and lacks a portion of them. The sample includes roughly 250,000 clones, around 90% of them seen just once. Whole-study results and caveats: Recipients of vaccine and of placebo showed similar breadth of their non-spike TCR repertoires.

The genes are TRBV18 and TRBJ1-1; D call uncertain. The clonotype was recovered from a person aged 18-65 years who received the Ad26.COV2.S COVID-19 vaccine or a placebo. Here the sequenced sample was peripheral blood, taken in a trial of Ad26.COV2.S vaccine versus placebo. The CDR3 spells CASSPPEGKAAFF. CDR3 bases: TGTGCCAGCTCACCACCGGAGGGCAAGGCAGCTTTCTTT. Filled out from reference TRBV18 and TRBJ1-1, the complete variable domain reads NAGVMQNPRHLVRRRGQEARLRCSPMKGHSHVYWYRQLPEEGLKFMVYLQKENIIDESGMPKERFSAEFPKEGPSILRIQQVVRGDSAAYFCASSPPEGKAAFFGQGTRLTVV.